This TCR beta chain appears in the sequencing data of a study of blood T cell repertoires in COVID-19. Study summary: The United States, Italy and Spain provided the acute and convalescent COVID-19 samples. PBMCs, B-cell-depleted T cells, or T cells provided the cDNA or gDNA that made up the material.

Original analysis: Reference gene primer amplification gave nucleated cell count estimates. The table came from immunoSEQ multiplex PCR; TCRdb's copy has only in-frame clones and leaves some out. V, J and clone size derive from that table, while D and trimming were established from the DNA sequence. This sample carries tens of thousands of clones, roughly 87% of them seen once, and the ten largest clones take over 8.5%. This receptor was obtained from a human donor in a cohort sampled during active COVID-19. The sequenced sample consisted of peripheral blood.

CDR3 in DNA: TGTGCCAGCAGCCAAGGCCGGGACATAACCACAGATACGCAGTATTTT. Translation gives CASSQGRDITTDTQYF. The V and J genes are TRBV4-2 and TRBJ2-3, with TRBD1 as a possible D gene (6 bases). This CDR3 contains 16 residues. With 1 base removed from V and 2 bases from J, the gap between germline ends came to 13 bases. CDR1 and CDR2 (germline): LGHNA, YNFKEQ.